This T cell receptor beta chain was captured by sequencing in a study of T cell clones after liver transplantation. Study background: Three of eight recipients were HCV-positive; others had non-autoimmune, non-viral indications. Tolerant meant at least one year fully off immunosuppression without liver enzymes above twice normal. The study's findings and limits: A significant post-transplant drop in circulating graft-donor-reactive CD4 TCRbeta sequences occurred in most of the 8 subjects.

Profiled with immunoSEQ multiplex PCR; TCRdb holds only in-frame clones, not every one. This table has tens of thousands of clones, roughly 92% appearing once. CD3+CD4+ and CD3+CD8+ cells were FACS-sorted from thawed unstimulated PBMCs. Note on this clone: Its target is unknown.

The CDR3 length is 13 residues. V shed 3 bases and J shed 3 bases, with 9 bases lying between them. Germline V gives CDR1 MNHEY, CDR2 SMNVEV (reference sequence). The chain uses TRBV27 and TRBJ2-7; D gene unclear. This TCR came from a human patient who received a liver transplant. Some T cells may be transferred from the graft donor. The sequencing here drew on CD4+ T cells from blood, taken less than 26 months after liver transplant. The chain's CDR3 is CASSLGSDYEQYF. The DNA for the CDR3 is TGTGCCAGCAGTTTGGGCAGTGACTACGAGCAGTACTTC.